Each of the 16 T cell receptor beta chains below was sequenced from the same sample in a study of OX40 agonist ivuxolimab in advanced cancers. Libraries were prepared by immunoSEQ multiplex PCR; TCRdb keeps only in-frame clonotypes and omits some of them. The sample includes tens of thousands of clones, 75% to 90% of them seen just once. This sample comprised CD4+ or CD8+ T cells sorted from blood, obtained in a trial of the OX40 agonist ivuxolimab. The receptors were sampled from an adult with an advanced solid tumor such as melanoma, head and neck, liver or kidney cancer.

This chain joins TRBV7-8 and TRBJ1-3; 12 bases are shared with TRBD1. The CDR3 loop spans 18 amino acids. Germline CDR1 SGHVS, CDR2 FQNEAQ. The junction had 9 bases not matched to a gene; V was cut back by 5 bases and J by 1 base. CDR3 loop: CASSLLRDRGRSGNTIYF. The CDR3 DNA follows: TGTGCCAGCAGCCTCCTTCGGGACAGGGGGCGATCTGGAAACACCATATATTTT. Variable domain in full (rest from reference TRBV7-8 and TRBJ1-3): GAGVSQSPRYKVAKRGQDVALRCDPISGHVSLFWYQQALGQGPEFLTYFQNEAQLDKSGLPSDRFFAERPEGSVSTLKIQRTQQEDSAVYLCASSLLRDRGRSGNTIYFGEGSWLTVV.

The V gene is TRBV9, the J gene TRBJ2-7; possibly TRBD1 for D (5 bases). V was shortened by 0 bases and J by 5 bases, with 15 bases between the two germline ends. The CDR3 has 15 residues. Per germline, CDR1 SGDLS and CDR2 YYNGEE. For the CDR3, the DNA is TGTGCCAGCAGCGTAGCCCTGGGGCGAGGTGACGAGCAGTACTTC. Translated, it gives CASSVALGRGDEQYF.

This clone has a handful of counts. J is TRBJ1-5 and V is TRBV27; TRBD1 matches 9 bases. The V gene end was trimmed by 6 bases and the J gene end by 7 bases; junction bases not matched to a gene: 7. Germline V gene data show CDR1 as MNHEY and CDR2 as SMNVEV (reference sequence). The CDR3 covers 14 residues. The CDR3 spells CASSRTGVGQPQHF. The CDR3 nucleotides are TGTGCCAGCAGCCGGACAGGGGTTGGGCAGCCCCAGCATTTT.

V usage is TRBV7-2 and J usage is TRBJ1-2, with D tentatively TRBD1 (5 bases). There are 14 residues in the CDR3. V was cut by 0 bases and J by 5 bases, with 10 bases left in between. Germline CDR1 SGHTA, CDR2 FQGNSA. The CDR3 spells CASSLARTGYGYTF. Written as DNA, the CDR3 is TGTGCCAGCAGCTTAGCGCGTACAGGATATGGCTACACCTTC.

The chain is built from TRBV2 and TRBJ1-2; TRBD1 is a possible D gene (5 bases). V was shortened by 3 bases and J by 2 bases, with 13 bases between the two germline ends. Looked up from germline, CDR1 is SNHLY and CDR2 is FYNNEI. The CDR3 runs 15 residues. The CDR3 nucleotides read TGTGCCAGCAGTGACCTGGGGCCCGCGAACTATGGCTACACCTTC. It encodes CASSDLGPANYGYTF. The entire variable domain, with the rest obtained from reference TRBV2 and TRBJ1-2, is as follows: EPEVTQTPSHQVTQMGQEVILRCVPISNHLYFYWYRQILGQKVEFLVSFYNNEISEKSEIFDDQFSVERPDGSNFTLKIRSTKLEDSAMYFCASSDLGPANYGYTFGSGTRLTVV.

The CDR3 loop reads CASSPLAGGYEQYF. The CDR3 nucleotides read TGTGCCAGCTCACCATTAGCGGGGGGGTACGAGCAGTACTTC. The chain recombines TRBV18 with TRBJ2-7, with 11 bases lining up with TRBD2. Germline lookup yields CDR1 KGHSH and CDR2 LQKENI. V lost 2 bases and J lost 4; bases outside the gene matches: 1. The CDR3 totals 14 residues. Drawing the rest from reference TRBV18 and TRBJ2-7, the complete variable domain is NAGVMQNPRHLVRRRGQEARLRCSPMKGHSHVYWYRQLPEEGLKFMVYLQKENIIDESGMPKERFSAEFPKEGPSILRIQQVVRGDSAAYFCASSPLAGGYEQYFGPGTRLTVT.

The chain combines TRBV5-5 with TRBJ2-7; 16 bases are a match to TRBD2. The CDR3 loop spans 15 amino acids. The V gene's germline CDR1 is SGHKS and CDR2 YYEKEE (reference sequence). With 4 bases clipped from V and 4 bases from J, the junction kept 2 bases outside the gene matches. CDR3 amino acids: CASSPGLAGGYEQYF. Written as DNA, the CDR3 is TGTGCCAGCAGCCCGGGACTAGCGGGAGGGTACGAGCAGTACTTC. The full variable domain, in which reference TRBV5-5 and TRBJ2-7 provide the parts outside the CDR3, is DAGVTQSPTHLIKTRGQQVTLRCSPISGHKSVSWYQQVLGQGPQFIFQYYEKEERGRGNFPDRFSARQFPNYSSELNVNALLLGDSALYLCASSPGLAGGYEQYFGPGTRLTVT.

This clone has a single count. Written as DNA, the CDR3 is TGCGCCAGCAGTTTGGGACTAGCGGGACGGACCTACGAGCAGTACTTC. This codes for CASSLGLAGRTYEQYF. J is TRBJ2-7 and V is TRBV4-1; TRBD2 agrees at 13 bases. The CDR3 sequence is 16 residues long. Germline V CDR1 and CDR2: MGHRA, YSYEKL. The ends lost 6 bases at V and 2 bases at J; junction bases unmatched: 7.

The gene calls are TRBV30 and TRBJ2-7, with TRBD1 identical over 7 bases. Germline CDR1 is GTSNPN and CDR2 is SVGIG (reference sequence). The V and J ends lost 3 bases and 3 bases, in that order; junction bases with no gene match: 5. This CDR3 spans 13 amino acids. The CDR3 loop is CAWSGTALYEQYF. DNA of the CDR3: TGTGCCTGGAGCGGGACAGCGCTCTACGAGCAGTACTTC.

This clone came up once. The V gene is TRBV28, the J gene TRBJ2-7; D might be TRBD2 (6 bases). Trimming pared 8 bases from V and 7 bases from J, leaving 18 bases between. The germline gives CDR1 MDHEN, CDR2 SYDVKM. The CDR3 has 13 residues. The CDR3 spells CASGGLPWGEQYF. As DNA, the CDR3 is TGTGCCAGCGGAGGACTACCATGGGGAGAGCAGTACTTC. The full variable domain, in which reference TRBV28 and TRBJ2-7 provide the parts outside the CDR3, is DVKVTQSSRYLVKRTGEKVFLECVQDMDHENMFWYRQDPGLGLRLIYFSYDVKMKEKGDIPEGYSVSREKKERFSLILESASTNQTSMYLCASGGLPWGEQYFGPGTRLTVT.

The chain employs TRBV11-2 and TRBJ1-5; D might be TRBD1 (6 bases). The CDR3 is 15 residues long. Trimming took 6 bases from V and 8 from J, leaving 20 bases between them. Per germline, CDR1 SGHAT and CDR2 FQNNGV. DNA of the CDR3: TGTGCCAGCAGTCCTCGCGGGGGGCCCCTGGAGCCCCAGCATTTT. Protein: CASSPRGGPLEPQHF.

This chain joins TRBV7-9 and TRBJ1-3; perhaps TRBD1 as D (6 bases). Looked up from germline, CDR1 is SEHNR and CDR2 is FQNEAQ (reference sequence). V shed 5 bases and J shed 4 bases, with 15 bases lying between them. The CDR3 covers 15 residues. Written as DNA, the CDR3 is TGTGCCAGCAGCCGAGGACAGTCCCTAGGAAACACCATATATTTT. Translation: CASSRGQSLGNTIYF.

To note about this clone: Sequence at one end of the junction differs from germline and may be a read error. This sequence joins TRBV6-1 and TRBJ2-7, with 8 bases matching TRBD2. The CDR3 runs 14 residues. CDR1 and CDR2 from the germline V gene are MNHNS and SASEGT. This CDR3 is CASSERTDSTSAHF. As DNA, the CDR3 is TGTGCCAGCAGTGAGAGGACGGATTCGACTAGCGCTCACTTC.

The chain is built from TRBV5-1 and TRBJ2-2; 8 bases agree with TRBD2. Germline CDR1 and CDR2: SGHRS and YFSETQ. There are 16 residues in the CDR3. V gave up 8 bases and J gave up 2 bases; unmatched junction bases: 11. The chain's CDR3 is CASAMLREVNTGELFF. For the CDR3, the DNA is TGCGCCAGTGCGATGCTGCGGGAGGTTAACACCGGGGAGCTGTTTTTT. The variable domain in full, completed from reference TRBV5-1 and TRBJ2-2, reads KAGVTQTPRYLIKTRGQQVTLSCSPISGHRSVSWYQQTPGQGLQFLFEYFSETQRNKGNFPGRFSGRQFSNSRSEMNVSTLELGDSALYLCASAMLREVNTGELFFGEGSRLTVL.

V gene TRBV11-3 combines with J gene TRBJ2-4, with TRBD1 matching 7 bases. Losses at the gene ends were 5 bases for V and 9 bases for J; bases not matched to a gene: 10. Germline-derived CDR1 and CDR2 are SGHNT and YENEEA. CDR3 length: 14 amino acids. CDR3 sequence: CASSPTGTAAIQYF. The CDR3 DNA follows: TGTGCCAGCAGCCCCACCGGGACAGCGGCCATTCAGTACTTC.

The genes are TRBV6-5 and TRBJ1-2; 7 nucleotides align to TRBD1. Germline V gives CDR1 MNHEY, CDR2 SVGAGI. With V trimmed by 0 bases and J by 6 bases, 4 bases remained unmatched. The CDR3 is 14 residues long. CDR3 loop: CASSYSTQGHGYTF. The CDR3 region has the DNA TGTGCCAGCAGTTACTCAACACAGGGGCATGGCTACACCTTC.